This is a list of T cell receptor beta chains from one sample in a study of shared clonotypes between healthy human individuals. Generated by immunoSEQ multiplex PCR, the TCRdb table keeps only in-frame clones and is missing some. The sample lists about 2 million clones; approximately 94% were seen once. Sequencing was done on a sample of naive CD8+ T cells sorted from blood. The receptors were sampled from a man between 18 and 29 years old in good health. Each CDR3 is given without its conserved first and last residue. Fields, in order: V gene, J gene, CDR3 protein.

>TRBV13|TRBJ2-1
ASSLGQGGTSSYNEQF
>TRBV4-3|TRBJ1-1
ASSQVGDGAEAF
>TRBV9|TRBJ2-2
ASSVDTGELF
>TRBV6-5|TRBJ2-2
ASSTSPGELF
>TRBV7-9|TRBJ2-7
ASSSRQATYEQY
>TRBV5-1|TRBJ2-3
ASSLSSGGFTDTQY
>TRBV7-6|TRBJ1-1
ASSLAPSNTEAF
>TRBV2|TRBJ2-7
ASSEHPGGYEQY
>TRBV5-6|TRBJ1-5
ASSGNSNQPQH
>TRBV2|TRBJ2-1
ASNGLAELGNEQF
>TRBV14|TRBJ1-3
ASSPGPRGPSGNTIY
>TRBV27|TRBJ2-7
ASSPARGGYEQY
>TRBV6-5|TRBJ2-3
ASTTLGGRTDTQY
>TRBV29-1|TRBJ1-2
SVVGLTGGSGGYT
>TRBV27|TRBJ1-5
ASNPTGVRFQPQH
>TRBV4-3|TRBJ2-1
ASSQLNAGGSYNEQF
>TRBV6-5|TRBJ2-3
ASSIQGDTQY
>TRBV10-2|TRBJ2-3
ASSWEAPRDTQY
>TRBV10-1|TRBJ1-1
ASSETGAVEAF
>TRBV11-2|TRBJ2-2
ASSPQGTELF
>TRBV5-6|TRBJ2-5
ASSGPQETQY
>TRBV6-5|TRBJ2-3
ASSYLHTSDPDTQY
>TRBV4-2|TRBJ2-7
ASSQATGVGEQY
>TRBV7-9|TRBJ2-5
ASSLLIVAGEETQY
>TRBV27|TRBJ2-7
ASSLRRVPTYEQY
>TRBV5-1|TRBJ2-7
ASSLALAGGPGEQY
>TRBV4-1|TRBJ1-3
ASSQDRSSSGNTIY